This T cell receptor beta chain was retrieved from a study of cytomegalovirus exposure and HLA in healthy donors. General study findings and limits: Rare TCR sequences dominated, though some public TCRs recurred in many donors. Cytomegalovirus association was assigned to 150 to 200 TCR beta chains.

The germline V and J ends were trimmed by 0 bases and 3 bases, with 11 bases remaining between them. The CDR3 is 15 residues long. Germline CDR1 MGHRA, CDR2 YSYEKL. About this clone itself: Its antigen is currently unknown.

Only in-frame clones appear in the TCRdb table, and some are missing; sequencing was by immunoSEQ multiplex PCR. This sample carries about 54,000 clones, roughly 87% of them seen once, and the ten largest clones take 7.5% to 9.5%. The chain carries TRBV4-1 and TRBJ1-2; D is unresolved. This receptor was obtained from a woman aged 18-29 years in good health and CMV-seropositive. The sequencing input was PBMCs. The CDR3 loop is CASSQDTGRDYGYTF. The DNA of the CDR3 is TGCGCCAGCAGCCAAGATACGGGGAGGGACTATGGCTACACCTTC.